The rows below give T cell receptor beta chains drawn from one sample of a study of cytomegalovirus exposure and HLA in healthy donors. The table came from immunoSEQ multiplex PCR; TCRdb's copy has only in-frame clones and leaves some out. The sample includes some 150,000 clones, approximately 90% of them seen just once. The sequenced sample consisted of PBMCs. All receptors derive from a woman aged 25 to 39 in good health and CMV-seronegative. Each CDR3 is given with its conserved first and last residue. Fields, in order: CDR3 protein, CDR3 DNA, J gene, V gene, D gene. D genes are given only for firm matches.

CDR3 protein: CASRAGGYNEQFF
CDR3 DNA: TGCGCCAGCAGGGCAGGTGGTTACAATGAGCAGTTCTTC
J gene: TRBJ2-1
V gene: TRBV5-1
D gene: -

CDR3 protein: CASSTGGTDTQYF
CDR3 DNA: TGTGCCAGCAGCACCGGAGGCACAGATACGCAGTATTTT
J gene: TRBJ2-3
V gene: TRBV5-6
D gene: -

CDR3 protein: CASSSKVPSEQYF
CDR3 DNA: TGTGCCAGCAGTTCTAAAGTACCGTCCGAGCAGTACTTC
J gene: TRBJ2-7
V gene: TRBV6-5
D gene: -

CDR3 protein: CAISGQGHYEQYF
CDR3 DNA: TGTGCCATCAGTGGACAGGGGCATTACGAGCAGTACTTC
J gene: TRBJ2-7
V gene: TRBV10-3
D gene: TRBD1

CDR3 protein: CASSSPGQLYEQYF
CDR3 DNA: TGTGCCAGCAGCTCACCGGGACAACTCTACGAGCAGTACTTC
J gene: TRBJ2-7
V gene: TRBV7-9
D gene: -

CDR3 protein: CASSYSNGDQYF
CDR3 DNA: TGTGCCAGCAGTTATTCCAACGGGGACCAGTACTTC
J gene: TRBJ2-5
V gene: TRBV6-6
D gene: -

CDR3 protein: CASSTRHAGLNTEAFF
CDR3 DNA: TGTGCCAGCAGCACCCGTCACGCGGGCCTGAACACTGAAGCTTTCTTT
J gene: TRBJ1-1
V gene: TRBV13
D gene: -

CDR3 protein: CASSQDLRQGMTAKLFF
CDR3 DNA: TGTGCCAGCAGCCAAGACCTCCGACAGGGTATGACGGCAAAACTGTTTTTT
J gene: TRBJ1-4
V gene: TRBV4-2
D gene: TRBD1

CDR3 protein: CASSQTPLGQGQKDTQYF
CDR3 DNA: TGCGCCAGCAGCCAAACCCCACTTGGACAGGGCCAGAAGGATACGCAGTATTTT
J gene: TRBJ2-3
V gene: TRBV5-1
D gene: TRBD1

CDR3 protein: CASSLGTYNEQFF
CDR3 DNA: TGTGCCAGCAGCTTAGGGACTTACAATGAGCAGTTCTTC
J gene: TRBJ2-1
V gene: TRBV7-2
D gene: -

CDR3 protein: CASSFSALGTGLNTGELFF
CDR3 DNA: TGCGCCAGCAGCTTTTCGGCTTTAGGAACAGGGTTGAACACCGGGGAGCTGTTTTTT
J gene: TRBJ2-2
V gene: TRBV5-1
D gene: -

CDR3 protein: CASSQEGGSTDTQYF
CDR3 DNA: TGCGCCAGCAGCCAAGAAGGGGGTAGCACAGATACGCAGTATTTT
J gene: TRBJ2-3
V gene: TRBV4-1
D gene: -

CDR3 protein: CATETSGQPNTGELFF
CDR3 DNA: TGTGCCACCGAGACTAGCGGGCAACCGAACACCGGGGAGCTGTTTTTT
J gene: TRBJ2-2
V gene: TRBV15
D gene: TRBD2

CDR3 protein: CASSGQGSETQYF
CDR3 DNA: TGTGCCAGCAGCGGACAGGGGAGTGAGACCCAGTACTTC
J gene: TRBJ2-5
V gene: TRBV2
D gene: TRBD1

CDR3 protein: CASGGTGLTEAFF
CDR3 DNA: TGTGCCAGTGGGGGGACAGGGCTTACTGAAGCTTTCTTT
J gene: TRBJ1-1
V gene: TRBV6-1
D gene: TRBD1

CDR3 protein: CASSQESGLALAQYF
CDR3 DNA: TGTGCCAGCAGCCAAGAATCGGGACTAGCACTTGCGCAGTATTTT
J gene: TRBJ2-3
V gene: TRBV14
D gene: TRBD2

CDR3 protein: CASSAAYGSPSYEQYF
CDR3 DNA: TGTGCCAGCAGCGCAGCGTACGGGTCGCCTTCCTACGAGCAGTACTTC
J gene: TRBJ2-7
V gene: TRBV9
D gene: -

CDR3 protein: CASSLRQGNHNEQFF
CDR3 DNA: TGTGCCAGCAGCCTAAGACAGGGTAACCACAATGAGCAGTTCTTC
J gene: TRBJ2-1
V gene: TRBV11-2
D gene: TRBD1

CDR3 protein: CASSSGFSGGAYNEQFF
CDR3 DNA: TGTGCCAGCAGCTCGGGGTTTAGCGGGGGGGCTTACAATGAGCAGTTCTTC
J gene: TRBJ2-1
V gene: TRBV11-2
D gene: TRBD2

CDR3 protein: CASRNGVPRANTEAFF
CDR3 DNA: TGTGCCAGCAGGAATGGGGTTCCCAGGGCCAACACTGAAGCTTTCTTT
J gene: TRBJ1-1
V gene: TRBV27
D gene: -

CDR3 protein: CASSLGQGNTNYGYTF
CDR3 DNA: TGCGCCAGCAGCTTGGGGCAGGGGAATACGAACTATGGCTACACCTTC
J gene: TRBJ1-2
V gene: TRBV5-1
D gene: -

CDR3 protein: CAWSLLDRVRDEQFF
CDR3 DNA: TGTGCCTGGAGTTTATTAGACAGGGTTCGAGATGAGCAGTTCTTC
J gene: TRBJ2-1
V gene: TRBV30
D gene: TRBD1

CDR3 protein: CASSRGTGNTEAFF
CDR3 DNA: TGTGCCAGCTCACGGGGCACAGGAAACACTGAAGCTTTCTTT
J gene: TRBJ1-1
V gene: TRBV18
D gene: -

CDR3 protein: CASTKRASGSNEQFF
CDR3 DNA: TGTGCCAGTACGAAACGGGCTAGCGGCAGCAATGAGCAGTTCTTC
J gene: TRBJ2-1
V gene: TRBV19
D gene: TRBD2